The 14 T cell receptor beta chains given below trace back to one sample, sequenced in a study of T cell responses to AZD1222 COVID-19 vaccine. Clones were sequenced by immunoSEQ multiplex PCR, and TCRdb holds only the in-frame ones, with some missing. This table holds 120,000 to 150,000 clones, around 91% found once. The source material was peripheral blood, sampled on day 0 of AZD1222 vaccination. The receptors were gathered from an adult in good health.

The chain is built from TRBV19 and TRBJ2-1; 9 nucleotides align to TRBD1. The V segment lost 5 bases and the J segment 4 bases; nucleotides outside the gene matches: 3. This CDR3 has 14 amino acids. CDR1 and CDR2 from the germline V gene are LNHDA and SQIVND (reference sequence). In DNA form, the CDR3 reads TGTGCCAGTAGTCTTGGACAGGGGTACAATGAGCAGTTCTTC. Amino acids: CASSLGQGYNEQFF.

The chain joins TRBV19 to TRBJ1-1; 8 bases map to TRBD1. The CDR3 has 14 amino acids. CDR1 is LNHDA and CDR2 is SQIVND in the germline V gene (reference sequence). The trim removed 6 bases at V and 0 bases at J, leaving 3 bases unmatched. CDR3 loop: CASSLQGVNTEAFF. CDR3 coding DNA: TGTGCCAGTAGCTTACAGGGGGTGAACACTGAAGCTTTCTTT.

CDR3 sequence reads: CASQQGLPQPQHF. DNA for the CDR3: TGTGCCAGCCAACAGGGATTACCTCAGCCCCAGCATTTT. The V call is TRBV19, the J call TRBJ1-5; D may be TRBD1 (6 bases). V lost 9 bases and J lost 6, with 15 bases in between. Germline CDR1 reads LNHDA; CDR2 reads SQIVND (reference sequence). This CDR3 has 13 amino acids.

The chain links TRBV1 to TRBJ2-3; the table's D gene call, TRBD2, was not cross checked with the DNA. TRBV1 is a listed pseudogene. This CDR3 spans 15 amino acids. The CDR3 here is CTSSQPGGDTDTQYF. The CDR3 DNA follows: TGCACCAGCAGCCAGCCCGGGGGGGACACAGATACGCAGTATTTT.

The chain is built from TRBV29-1 and TRBJ1-1, with D possibly matching TRBD1 (5 bases). The CDR3 is 14 residues long. Trimming took 0 bases from V and 5 from J, leaving 13 bases between them. Germline V gives CDR1 SQVTM, CDR2 ANQGSEA. CDR3 DNA sequence: TGCAGCGTTGAAGAAAAGGGCAAGGGGACTGAAGCTTTCTTT. Protein: CSVEEKGKGTEAFF. The full variable domain, with the rest looked up from reference TRBV29-1 and TRBJ1-1, is SAVISQKPSRDICQRGTSLTIQCQVDSQVTMMFWYRQQPGQSLTLIATANQGSEATYESGFVIDKFPISRPNLTFSTLTVSNMSPEDSSIYLCSVEEKGKGTEAFFGQGTRLTVV.

The chain links TRBV27 to TRBJ1-2, with 8 bases that match TRBD1. Trimming took 2 bases from V and 7 from J; bases not matched to a gene: 6. The CDR3 totals 14 residues. Germline V gives CDR1 MNHEY, CDR2 SMNVEV (reference sequence). CDR3: CASSLTQGVSGYTF. Written as DNA, the CDR3 is TGTGCCAGCAGTTTAACACAGGGGGTATCTGGCTACACCTTC.

The chain employs TRBV7-2 and TRBJ2-1; D possibly corresponds to TRBD2 (5 bases). This CDR3 contains 14 residues. Germline V lookup: CDR1 SGHTA, CDR2 FQGNSA. Between the trimmed V and J ends, which lost 5 bases and 9 bases, there was a span of 17 bases. The CDR3 coding sequence is TGTGCCAGCAGCCCAGGCGGCCGGGCGGGTGAGCAGTTCTTC. It codes for CASSPGGRAGEQFF.

The J gene is TRBJ2-1, the V gene TRBV6-5; D may be TRBD1 (5 bases). The V end lost 4 bases, the J end lost 6 bases, and 13 bases lay between the germline ends. Germline V gives CDR1 MNHEY, CDR2 SVGAGI. This CDR3 is built from 14 residues. The CDR3 loop reads CASSSPQGSNEQFF. As DNA, the CDR3 is TGTGCCAGCAGTTCCCCTCAGGGCTCCAATGAGCAGTTCTTC.

This clone occurred once. The V call is TRBV18, the J call TRBJ2-7, with 13 bases fitting TRBD2. V dropped 3 bases and J dropped 5; count of bases not matched to a gene: 4. The CDR3 extends over 15 amino acids. The V gene's germline CDR1 is KGHSH and CDR2 LQKENI. As DNA, the CDR3 is TGTGCCAGCTCACCTGGGACTAGCGGGATCAACGAGCAGTACTTC. The encoded protein is CASSPGTSGINEQYF.

The CDR3 is CASRTGTGANVLTF. The CDR3 bases are TGTGCCAGCAGAACAGGGACTGGGGCCAACGTCCTGACTTTC. The chain couples TRBV28 to TRBJ2-6; D might be TRBD1 (6 bases). V shed 6 bases and J shed 2 bases, with 8 bases lying between them. The CDR3 spans 14 residues. The germline V gene encodes CDR1 MDHEN and CDR2 SYDVKM.

V gene TRBV6-2 or TRBV6-3 combines with J gene TRBJ1-1, with D possibly being TRBD1 (5 bases). Germline CDR1 MNHEY, CDR2 SVGEGT. Trimming cost V 3 bases and J 0 bases, with 14 bases left between them. The CDR3 is 16 amino acids. The CDR3 is CASSYRVGVMNTEAFF. The CDR3 DNA follows: TGTGCCAGCAGTTATCGGGTGGGGGTCATGAACACTGAAGCTTTCTTT.

The J gene is TRBJ2-2, the V gene TRBV7-2, with TRBD1 identical over 8 bases. The CDR3 runs 17 residues. With 2 bases clipped from V and 3 bases from J, the junction kept 8 bases outside the gene matches. The germline gives CDR1 SGHTA, CDR2 FQGNSA. The CDR3 region is CASSLRLGQVDTGELFF. The CDR3 coding sequence is TGTGCCAGCAGCTTAAGGTTGGGACAGGTCGACACCGGGGAGCTGTTTTTT.

The rearrangement uses TRBV4-2 and TRBJ2-2, with 8 bases lining up with TRBD1. This CDR3 has 18 residues. Losses at the gene ends were 4 bases for V and 3 bases for J; bases not matched to a gene: 13. Germline CDR1 LGHNA, CDR2 YNFKEQ. CDR3 bases: TGTGCCAGCAGCCCGAAAGGGAACAGGGGGACCCACACCGGGGAGCTGTTTTTT. Residues: CASSPKGNRGTHTGELFF.

The chain uses TRBV5-4 and TRBJ2-7; a weak D match, TRBD2 (5 bases). The CDR3 runs 15 residues. CDR1 is SGHNT and CDR2 is YYREEE in the germline V gene (reference sequence). Trimming took off 4 bases at V and 1 base at J, with 15 bases between the two ends. The CDR3 bases are TGTGCCAGCAGCGACGGACTTCCCGTGTCCTACGAGCAGTACTTC. It encodes CASSDGLPVSYEQYF.